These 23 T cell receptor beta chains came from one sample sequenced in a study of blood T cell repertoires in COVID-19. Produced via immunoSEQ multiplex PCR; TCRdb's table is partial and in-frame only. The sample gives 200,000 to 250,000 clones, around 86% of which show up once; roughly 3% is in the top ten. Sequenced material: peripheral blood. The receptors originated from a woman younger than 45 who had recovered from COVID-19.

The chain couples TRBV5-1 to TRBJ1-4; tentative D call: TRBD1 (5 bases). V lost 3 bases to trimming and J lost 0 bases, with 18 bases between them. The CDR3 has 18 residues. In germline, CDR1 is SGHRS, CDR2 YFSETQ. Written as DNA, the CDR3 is TGCGCCAGCAGCTCGGGACTGAGACTACCAGCAACTAATGAAAAACTGTTTTTT. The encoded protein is CASSSGLRLPATNEKLFF.

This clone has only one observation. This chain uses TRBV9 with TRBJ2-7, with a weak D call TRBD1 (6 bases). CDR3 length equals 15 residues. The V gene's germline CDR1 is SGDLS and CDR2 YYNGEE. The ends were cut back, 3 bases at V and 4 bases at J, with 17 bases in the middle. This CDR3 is CASSATFRDTYEQYF. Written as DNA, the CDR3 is TGTGCCAGCAGCGCAACTTTTCGGGACACATACGAGCAGTACTTC. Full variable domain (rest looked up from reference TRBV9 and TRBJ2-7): DSGVTQTPKHLITATGQRVTLRCSPRSGDLSVYWYQQSLDQGLQFLIQYYNGEERAKGNILERFSAQQFPDLHSELNLSSLELGDSALYFCASSATFRDTYEQYFGPGTRLTVT.

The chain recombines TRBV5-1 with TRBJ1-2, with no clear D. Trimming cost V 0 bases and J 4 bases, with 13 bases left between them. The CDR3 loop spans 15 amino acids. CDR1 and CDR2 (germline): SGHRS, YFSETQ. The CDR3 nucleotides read TGCGCCAGCAGCTTGGATCTACGAGGGCTCTATGGCTACACCTTC. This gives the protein CASSLDLRGLYGYTF.

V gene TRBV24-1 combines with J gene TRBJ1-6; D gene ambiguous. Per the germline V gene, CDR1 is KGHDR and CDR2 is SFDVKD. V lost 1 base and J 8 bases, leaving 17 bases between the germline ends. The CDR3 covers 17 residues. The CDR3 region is CATSDFPTLANYSPLHF. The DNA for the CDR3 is TGTGCCACCAGTGATTTTCCGACACTCGCAAACTATTCACCCCTCCACTTT.

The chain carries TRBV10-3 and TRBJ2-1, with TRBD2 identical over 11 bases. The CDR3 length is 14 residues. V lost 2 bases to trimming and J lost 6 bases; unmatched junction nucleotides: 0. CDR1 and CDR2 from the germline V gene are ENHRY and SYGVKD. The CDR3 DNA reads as TGTGCCATCAGTGAGACTAGCGGGAGCAATGAGCAGTTCTTC. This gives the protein CAISETSGSNEQFF.

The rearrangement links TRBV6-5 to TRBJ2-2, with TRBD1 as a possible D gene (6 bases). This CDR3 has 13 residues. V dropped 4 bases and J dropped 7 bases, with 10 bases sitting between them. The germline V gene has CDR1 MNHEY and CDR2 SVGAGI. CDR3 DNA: TGTGCCAGCAGTTTAGGGACATTCGGGGAGCTGTTTTTT. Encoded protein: CASSLGTFGELFF.

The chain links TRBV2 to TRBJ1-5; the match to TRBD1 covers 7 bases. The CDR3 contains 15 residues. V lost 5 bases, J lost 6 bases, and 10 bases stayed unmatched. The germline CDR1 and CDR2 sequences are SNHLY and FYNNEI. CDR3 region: CASSLKTGKAQPQHF. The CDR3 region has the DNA TGTGCCAGCAGTCTAAAGACAGGGAAAGCTCAGCCCCAGCATTTT.

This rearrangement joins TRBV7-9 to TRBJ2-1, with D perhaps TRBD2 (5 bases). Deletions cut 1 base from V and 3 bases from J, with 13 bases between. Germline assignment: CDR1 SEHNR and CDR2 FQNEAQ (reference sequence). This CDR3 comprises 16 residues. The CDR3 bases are TGTGCCAGCAGCTTAGTAGCGATTCCCCGCTACAATGAGCAGTTCTTC. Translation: CASSLVAIPRYNEQFF.

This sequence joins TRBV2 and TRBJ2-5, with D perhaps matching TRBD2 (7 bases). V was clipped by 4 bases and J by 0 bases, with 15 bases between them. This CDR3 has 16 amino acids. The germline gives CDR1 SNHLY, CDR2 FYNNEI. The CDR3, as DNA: TGTGCCAGCAGTGTTGGGGGGGCGAACCACCAAGAGACCCAGTACTTC. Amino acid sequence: CASSVGGANHQETQYF.

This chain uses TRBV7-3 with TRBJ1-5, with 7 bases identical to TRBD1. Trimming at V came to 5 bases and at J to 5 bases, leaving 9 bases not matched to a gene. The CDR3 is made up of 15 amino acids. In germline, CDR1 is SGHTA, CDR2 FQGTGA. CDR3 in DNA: TGTGCCAGCAGCCTCTGGACAGGTGAGGATCAGCCCCAGCATTTT. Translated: CASSLWTGEDQPQHF.

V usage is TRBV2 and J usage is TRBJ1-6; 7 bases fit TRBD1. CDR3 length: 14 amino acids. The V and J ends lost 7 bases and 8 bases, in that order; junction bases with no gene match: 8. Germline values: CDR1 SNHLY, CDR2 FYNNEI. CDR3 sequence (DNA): TGTGCCAGCACATGGACAGGTTCTTATTCACCCCTCCACTTT. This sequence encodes CASTWTGSYSPLHF.

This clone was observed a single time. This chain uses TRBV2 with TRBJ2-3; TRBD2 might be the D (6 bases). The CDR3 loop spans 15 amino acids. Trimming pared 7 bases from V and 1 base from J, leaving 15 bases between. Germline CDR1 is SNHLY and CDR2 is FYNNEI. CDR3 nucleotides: TGTGCCAGCATCCCGCGGGGCATCGGCACAGATACGCAGTATTTT. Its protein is CASIPRGIGTDTQYF.

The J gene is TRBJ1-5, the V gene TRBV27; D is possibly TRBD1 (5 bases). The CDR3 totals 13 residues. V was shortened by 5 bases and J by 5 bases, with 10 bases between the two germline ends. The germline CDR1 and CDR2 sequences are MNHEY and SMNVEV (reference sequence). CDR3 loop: CASSHTGDQPQHF. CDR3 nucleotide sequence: TGTGCCAGCAGTCACACAGGTGATCAGCCCCAGCATTTT.

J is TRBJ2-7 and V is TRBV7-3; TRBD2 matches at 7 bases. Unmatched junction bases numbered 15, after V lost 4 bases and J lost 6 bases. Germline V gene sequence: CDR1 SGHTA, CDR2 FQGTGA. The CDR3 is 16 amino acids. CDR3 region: CASSSPPGRRGIEQYF. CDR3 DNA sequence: TGTGCCAGCAGCTCACCTCCGGGACGGCGGGGGATCGAGCAGTACTTC.

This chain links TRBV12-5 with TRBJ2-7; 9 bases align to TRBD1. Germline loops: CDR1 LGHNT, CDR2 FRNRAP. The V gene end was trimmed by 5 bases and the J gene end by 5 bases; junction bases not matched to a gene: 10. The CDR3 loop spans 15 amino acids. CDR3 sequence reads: CASGPPGQGVDEQYF. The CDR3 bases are TGTGCTAGTGGTCCACCGGGACAGGGTGTCGACGAGCAGTACTTC. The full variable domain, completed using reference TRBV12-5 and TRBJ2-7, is DARVTQTPRHKVTEMGQEVTMRCQPILGHNTVFWYRQTMMQGLELLAYFRNRAPLDDSGMPKDRFSAEMPDATLATLKIQPSEPRDSAVYFCASGPPGQGVDEQYFGPGTRLTVT.

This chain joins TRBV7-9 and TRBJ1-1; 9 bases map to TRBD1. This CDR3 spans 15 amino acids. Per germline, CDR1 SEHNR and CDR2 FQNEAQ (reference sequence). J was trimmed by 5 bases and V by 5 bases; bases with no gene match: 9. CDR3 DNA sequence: TGTGCCAGCAGCAAACAGGGGGCGCGTGGTACTGAAGCTTTCTTT. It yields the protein CASSKQGARGTEAFF.

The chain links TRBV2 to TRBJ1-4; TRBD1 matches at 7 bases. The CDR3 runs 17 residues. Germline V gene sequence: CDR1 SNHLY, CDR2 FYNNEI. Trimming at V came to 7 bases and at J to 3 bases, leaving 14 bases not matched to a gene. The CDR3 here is CASKTSSGGGSNEKLFF. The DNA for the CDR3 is TGTGCCAGCAAAACCTCGTCAGGGGGTGGTTCTAATGAAAAACTGTTTTTT.

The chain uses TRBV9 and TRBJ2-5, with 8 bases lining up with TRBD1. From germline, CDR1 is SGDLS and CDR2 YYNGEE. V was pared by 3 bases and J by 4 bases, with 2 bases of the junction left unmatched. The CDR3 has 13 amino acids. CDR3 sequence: CASSEGTGETQYF. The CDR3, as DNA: TGTGCCAGCAGCGAGGGGACAGGAGAGACCCAGTACTTC.

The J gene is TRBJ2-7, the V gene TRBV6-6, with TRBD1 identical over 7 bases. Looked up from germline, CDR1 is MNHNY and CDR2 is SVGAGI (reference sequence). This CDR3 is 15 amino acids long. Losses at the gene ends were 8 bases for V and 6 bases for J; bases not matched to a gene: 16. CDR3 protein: CASAHESHRGPEQYF. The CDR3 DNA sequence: TGTGCCAGCGCTCACGAAAGCCACAGGGGCCCCGAGCAGTACTTC.

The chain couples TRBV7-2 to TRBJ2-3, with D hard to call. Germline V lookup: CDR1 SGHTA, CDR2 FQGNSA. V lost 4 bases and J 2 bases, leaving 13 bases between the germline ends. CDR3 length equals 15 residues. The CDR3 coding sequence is TGTGCCAGCAGCTCCAGAGGTCAGTTCACAGATACGCAGTATTTT. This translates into CASSSRGQFTDTQYF.

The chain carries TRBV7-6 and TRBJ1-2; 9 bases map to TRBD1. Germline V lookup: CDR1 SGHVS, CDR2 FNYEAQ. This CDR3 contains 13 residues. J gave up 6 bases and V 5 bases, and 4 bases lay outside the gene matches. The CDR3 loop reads CASSPGQGHGYTF. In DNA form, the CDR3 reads TGTGCCAGCAGCCCGGGACAGGGCCATGGCTACACCTTC.

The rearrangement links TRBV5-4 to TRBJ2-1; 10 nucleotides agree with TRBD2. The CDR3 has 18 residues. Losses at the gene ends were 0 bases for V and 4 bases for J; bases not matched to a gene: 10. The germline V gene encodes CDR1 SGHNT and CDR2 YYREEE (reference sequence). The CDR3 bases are TGTGCCAGCAGCTTGGCGGGCTGGGCTAGCGGGGGATACAATGAGCAGTTCTTC. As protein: CASSLAGWASGGYNEQFF.

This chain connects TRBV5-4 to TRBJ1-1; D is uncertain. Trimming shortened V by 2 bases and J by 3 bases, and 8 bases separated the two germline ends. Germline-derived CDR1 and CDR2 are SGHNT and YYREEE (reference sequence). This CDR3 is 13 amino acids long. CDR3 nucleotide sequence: TGTGCCAGCAGCTTATCCTTCGACACTGAAGCTTTCTTT. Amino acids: CASSLSFDTEAFF.